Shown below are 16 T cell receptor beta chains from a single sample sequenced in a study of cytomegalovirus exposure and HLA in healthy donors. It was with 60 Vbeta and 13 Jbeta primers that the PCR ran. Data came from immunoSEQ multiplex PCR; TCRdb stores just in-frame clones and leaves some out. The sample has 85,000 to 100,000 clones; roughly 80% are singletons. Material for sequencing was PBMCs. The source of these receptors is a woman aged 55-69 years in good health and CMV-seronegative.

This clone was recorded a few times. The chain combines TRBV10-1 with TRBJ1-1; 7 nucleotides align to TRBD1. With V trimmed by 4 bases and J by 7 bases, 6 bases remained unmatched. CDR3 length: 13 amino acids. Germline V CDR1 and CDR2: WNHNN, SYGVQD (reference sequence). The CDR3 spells CASSAQGGGEAFF. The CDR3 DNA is TGCGCCAGCAGTGCTCAGGGGGGAGGTGAAGCTTTCTTT.

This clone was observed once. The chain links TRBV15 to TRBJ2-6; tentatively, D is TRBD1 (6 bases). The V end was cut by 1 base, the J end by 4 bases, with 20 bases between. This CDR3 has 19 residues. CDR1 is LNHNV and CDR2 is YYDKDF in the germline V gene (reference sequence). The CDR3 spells CATSRGGGRGISGANVLTF. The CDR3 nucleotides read TGTGCCACCAGCAGAGGAGGGGGTAGGGGAATCTCCGGGGCCAACGTCCTGACTTTC.

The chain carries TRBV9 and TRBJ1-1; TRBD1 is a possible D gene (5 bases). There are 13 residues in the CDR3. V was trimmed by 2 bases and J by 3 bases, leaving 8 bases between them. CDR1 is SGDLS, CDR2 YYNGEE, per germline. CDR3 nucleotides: TGTGCCAGCAGCGTGACAGCCCACACTGAAGCTTTCTTT. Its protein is CASSVTAHTEAFF.

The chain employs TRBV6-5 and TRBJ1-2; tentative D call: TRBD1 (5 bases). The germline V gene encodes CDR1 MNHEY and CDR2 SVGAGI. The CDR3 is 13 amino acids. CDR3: CGGREGPNYGYTF. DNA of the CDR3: TGTGGGGGCAGGGAAGGGCCTAACTATGGCTACACCTTC.

CDR3 bases: TGTGCCAGCAGTTTTGGGAGACAGGGGGCGACAGATACGCAGTATTTT. It codes for CASSFGRQGATDTQYF. V gene TRBV6-6 combines with J gene TRBJ2-3, with 10 nucleotides matching TRBD1. The germline CDR1 and CDR2 sequences are MNHNY and SVGAGI (reference sequence). Unmatched junction bases numbered 7, after V lost 4 bases and J lost 3 bases. This CDR3 is 16 amino acids long.

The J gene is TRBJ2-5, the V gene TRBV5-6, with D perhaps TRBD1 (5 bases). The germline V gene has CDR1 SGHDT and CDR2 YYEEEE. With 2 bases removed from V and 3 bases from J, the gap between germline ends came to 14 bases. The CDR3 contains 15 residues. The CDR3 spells CASSFLRQTEETQYF. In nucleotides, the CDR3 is TGTGCCAGCAGCTTTCTCAGACAGACCGAAGAGACCCAGTACTTC.

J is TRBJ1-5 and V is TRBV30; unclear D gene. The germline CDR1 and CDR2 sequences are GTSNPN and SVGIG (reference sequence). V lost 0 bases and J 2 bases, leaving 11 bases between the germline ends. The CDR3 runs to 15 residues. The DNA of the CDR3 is TGTGCCTGGAGTGTTTCGGGGTTGGGCAATCAGCCCCAGCATTTT. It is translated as CAWSVSGLGNQPQHF.

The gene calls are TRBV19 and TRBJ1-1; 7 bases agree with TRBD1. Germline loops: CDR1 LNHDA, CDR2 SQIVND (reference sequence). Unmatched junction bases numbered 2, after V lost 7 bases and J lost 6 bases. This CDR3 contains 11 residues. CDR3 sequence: CASNRGAEAFF. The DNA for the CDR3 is TGTGCCAGTAACAGGGGAGCTGAAGCTTTCTTT.

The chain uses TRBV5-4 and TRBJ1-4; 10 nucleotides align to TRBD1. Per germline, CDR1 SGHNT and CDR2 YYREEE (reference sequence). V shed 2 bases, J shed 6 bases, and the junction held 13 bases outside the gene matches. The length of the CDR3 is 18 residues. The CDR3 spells CASSLTRDRGLYDEKLFF. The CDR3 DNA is TGTGCCAGCAGCTTAACCCGGGACAGGGGTTTATACGATGAAAAACTGTTTTTT.

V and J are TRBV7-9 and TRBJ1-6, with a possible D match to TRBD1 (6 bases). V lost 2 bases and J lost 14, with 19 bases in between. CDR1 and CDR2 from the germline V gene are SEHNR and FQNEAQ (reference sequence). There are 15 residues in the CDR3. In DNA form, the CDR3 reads TGTGCCAGCAGCTTACCAGCTGCCCCCGAGGGGGCCCTCCACTTT. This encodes CASSLPAAPEGALHF.

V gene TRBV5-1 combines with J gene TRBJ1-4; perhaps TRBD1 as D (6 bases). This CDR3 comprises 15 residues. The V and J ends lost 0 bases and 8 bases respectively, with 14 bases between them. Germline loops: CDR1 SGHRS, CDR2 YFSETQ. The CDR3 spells CASSLVGLRGEKLFF. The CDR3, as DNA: TGCGCCAGCAGCTTGGTCGGCCTAAGGGGGGAAAAACTGTTTTTT.

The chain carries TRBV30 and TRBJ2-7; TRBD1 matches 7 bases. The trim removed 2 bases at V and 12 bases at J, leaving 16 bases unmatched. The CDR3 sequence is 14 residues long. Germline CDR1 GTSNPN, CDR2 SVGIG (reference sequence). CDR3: CAWSKLTGRIVLYF. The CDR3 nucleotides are TGTGCCTGGAGTAAATTGACAGGGCGGATTGTTTTGTACTTC.

In nucleotides, the CDR3 is TGCGCCAGCAGTGGAGTGAGTCATAACTATGGCTACACCTTC. This translates into CASSGVSHNYGYTF. This rearrangement joins TRBV10-2 to TRBJ1-2; D remains ambiguous. The V end lost 4 bases, the J end lost 1 base, and 10 bases lay between the germline ends. Germline values: CDR1 WSHSY, CDR2 SAAADI. The CDR3 consists of 14 residues.

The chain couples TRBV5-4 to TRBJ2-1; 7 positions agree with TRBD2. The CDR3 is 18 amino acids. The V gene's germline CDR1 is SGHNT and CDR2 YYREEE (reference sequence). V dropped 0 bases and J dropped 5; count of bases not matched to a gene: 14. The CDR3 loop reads CASSLEVGVWTSDNEQFF. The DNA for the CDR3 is TGTGCCAGCAGCTTGGAAGTCGGGGTGTGGACTAGTGACAATGAGCAGTTCTTC.

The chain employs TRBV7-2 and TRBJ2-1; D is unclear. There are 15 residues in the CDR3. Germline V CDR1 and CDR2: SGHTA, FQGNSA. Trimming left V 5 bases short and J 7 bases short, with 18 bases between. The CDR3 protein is CASSLAFLAANEQFF. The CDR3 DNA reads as TGTGCCAGCAGCCTGGCCTTCCTTGCAGCGAATGAGCAGTTCTTC.

DNA of the CDR3: TGTGCCAGCAGCTTCGGGTTCTATGGCTACACCTTC. This encodes CASSFGFYGYTF. This chain connects TRBV5-6 to TRBJ1-2; unclear D gene. Trimming took 2 bases from V and 4 from J, leaving 6 bases between them. The CDR3 has 12 residues. CDR1 is SGHDT, CDR2 YYEEEE, per germline.